This TCR beta chain was recovered during a study of cytomegalovirus exposure and HLA in healthy donors. The CDR3 sequence is 18 residues long. Germline V gene sequence: CDR1 SGHAT, CDR2 FQNNGV. The V segment lost 5 bases and the J segment 1 base; nucleotides outside the gene matches: 8. Both 60 Vbeta primers and 13 Jbeta primers went into the PCR. Some clones are missing from TCRdb's copy, which holds only in-frame ones; the method was immunoSEQ multiplex PCR. The sample has 110,000 or so clones; about four fifths are singletons. The V and J genes are TRBV11-2 and TRBJ2-1; TRBD2 agrees at 13 bases. The receptor's source is a young woman in good health and CMV-seronegative. Sequenced input: PBMCs. The DNA for the CDR3 is TGTGCCAGCAGCCCCATCCGACTAGCGGGGGGTTCCTACAATGAGCAGTTCTTC. It yields the protein CASSPIRLAGGSYNEQFF.